The 29 T cell receptor beta chains below come from one sample, sequenced in a study of blood T cells in healthy people across ages. The use of a sample-barcoded 5' primer and a J-beta primer mix characterized a second PCR of 7 to 11 cycles. Using its own MiXCR run on the 5' RACE reads, TCRdb lists one record per CDR3 protein. Among over a million distinct CDR3 sequences listed, roughly 43% were seen once. The sequenced sample was blood. The receptors were gathered from a young woman in good health.

This chain connects TRBV11-2 to TRBJ2-5, with D maybe TRBD1 (6 bases). The germline gives CDR1 SGHAT, CDR2 FQNNGV. The CDR3 has 14 amino acids. V lost 2 bases, J lost 11 bases, and 18 bases lay in between. The CDR3 DNA reads as TGTGCCAGCAGCTTAATTAGGTACAGGGAAGAGCAGTACTTC. It specifies CASSLIRYREEQYF.

This clonotype was seen only a few times. V usage is TRBV12-3 or TRBV12-4 and J usage is TRBJ2-7; possible D gene TRBD2, 5 bases. Deletions cut 5 bases from V and 3 bases from J, with 17 bases between. This CDR3 spans 15 amino acids. The chain's CDR3 is CASSPRGAAHYEQYF. The CDR3 DNA sequence: TGTGCCAGCAGTCCACGGGGAGCCGCGCACTACGAGCAGTACTTC.

This clonotype was picked up a small number of times. The chain links TRBV4-1 to TRBJ1-4; possibly TRBD1 for D (6 bases). The CDR3 is made up of 14 amino acids. V lost 0 bases and J 8 bases, leaving 10 bases between the germline ends. Germline CDR1 reads MGHRA; CDR2 reads YSYEKL. The CDR3 nucleotides read TGCGCCAGCAGCCAAGAGAGGGGGGTGGAAAAACTGTTTTTT. Encoded protein: CASSQERGVEKLFF.

V and J are TRBV18 and TRBJ2-1; D is perhaps TRBD1 (6 bases). The DNA end is more similar to TRBJ2-7, so the J call may be wrong. The V gene's germline CDR1 is KGHSH and CDR2 LQKENI. This CDR3 is built from 18 residues. CDR3 sequence reads: CASSPRLGAQGTRYEQYF. Here the CDR3 DNA reads TGTGCCAGCTCACCAAGGTTGGGGGCGCAAGGTACAAGGTACGAGCAGTACTTC.

V gene TRBV20-1 combines with J gene TRBJ1-2; no reliable D call. Germline CDR1 reads DFQATT; CDR2 reads SNEGSKA (reference sequence). The CDR3 length is 15 residues. Deletions cut 3 bases from V and 5 bases from J, with 19 bases between. DNA of the CDR3: TGCAGTGCTAGTCTCACCGCGGGTGGGTTTTATGGCTACACCTTC. Residues: CSASLTAGGFYGYTF.

The rearrangement links TRBV6-5 to TRBJ2-7; D unresolved. V gave up 0 bases and J gave up 7 bases, with 22 bases separating them. This CDR3 is 17 amino acids long. The germline V gene encodes CDR1 MNHEY and CDR2 SVGAGI. The CDR3 region is CASSYSGLAKPYNEQYF. DNA for the CDR3: TGTGCCAGCAGTTACTCGGGATTGGCCAAGCCGTACAATGAGCAGTACTTC.

This clonotype has only a few counts. The chain uses TRBV11-2 and TRBJ2-5, with unresolved D. Deletions cut 5 bases from V and 2 bases from J, with 21 bases between. There are 17 residues in the CDR3. CDR1 is SGHAT, CDR2 FQNNGV, per germline. The CDR3 DNA follows: TGTGCCAGCAGCAAAACGGTGGGGATCGCCTTACAAGAGACCCAGTACTTC. Translation gives CASSKTVGIALQETQYF. Full variable domain (rest looked up from reference TRBV11-2 and TRBJ2-5): EAGVAQSPRYKIIEKRQSVAFWCNPISGHATLYWYQQILGQGPKLLIQFQNNGVVDDSQLPKDRFSAERLKGVDSTLKIQPAKLEDSAVYLCASSKTVGIALQETQYFGPGTRLLVL.

This clonotype was picked up a small number of times. The chain combines TRBV6-5 with TRBJ2-1; the match to TRBD1 covers 10 bases. CDR1 is MNHEY and CDR2 is SVGAGI in the germline V gene. Trimming removed 5 bases from V and 6 bases from J; junction bases left unmatched: 10. This CDR3 contains 16 residues. Written as DNA, the CDR3 is TGTGCCAGCAGTCCCGACCCGGGACAGGGGCGCAATGAGCAGTTCTTC. It yields the protein CASSPDPGQGRNEQFF.

The chain couples TRBV18 to TRBJ1-2, with D perhaps matching TRBD1 (5 bases). The CDR3 loop spans 15 amino acids. CDR1 is KGHSH and CDR2 is LQKENI in the germline V gene. Deletions cut 1 base from V and 3 bases from J, with 12 bases between. The CDR3 loop reads CASSPLTDAYYGYTF. The CDR3 DNA is TGTGCCAGCTCACCACTGACAGACGCATACTATGGCTACACCTTC.

The V and J genes are TRBV27 and TRBJ2-5, with a weak D call TRBD1 (5 bases). V was pared by 2 bases and J by 3 bases, with 13 bases between. CDR3 length equals 15 residues. Per the germline V gene, CDR1 is MNHEY and CDR2 is SMNVEV (reference sequence). The CDR3 protein is CASSLQGKSEETQYF. CDR3 bases: TGTGCCAGCAGTTTACAGGGTAAAAGTGAAGAGACCCAGTACTTC.

The chain couples TRBV11-2 to TRBJ2-5; D is ambiguous. This CDR3 has 14 amino acids. In germline, CDR1 is SGHAT, CDR2 FQNNGV. The V end was cut by 7 bases, the J end by 6 bases, with 18 bases between. The CDR3 coding sequence is TGTGCCAGCATGCGCGGCTCAGCTACCCAGACCCAGTACTTC. Translated, it gives CASMRGSATQTQYF.

The rearrangement uses TRBV12-3 or TRBV12-4 and TRBJ2-3, with D perhaps TRBD1 or TRBD2 (5 bases each). The CDR3 has 15 amino acids. The V and J ends lost 3 bases and 4 bases respectively, with 14 bases between them. This CDR3 is CASSFRTVGADTQYF. CDR3 nucleotides: TGTGCCAGCAGTTTCCGGACGGTGGGGGCAGATACGCAGTATTTT.

This clonotype was recorded at least ten times. This chain connects TRBV12-3 or TRBV12-4 to TRBJ1-5, with no clear D. The CDR3 totals 12 residues. V lost 9 bases and J 2 bases, leaving 8 bases between the germline ends. CDR3: CASKGGNQPQHF. The CDR3 nucleotides are TGTGCCAGTAAGGGAGGCAATCAGCCCCAGCATTTT.

V usage is TRBV23-1 and J usage is TRBJ1-1; TRBD1 matches 10 bases. TRBV23-1 qualifies as an ORF whose function is uncertain. After removal of 2 bases from V and 5 bases from J, the junction contained 5 bases not matched to a gene. CDR3 length equals 15 residues. CDR3 loop: CASSQRGQGVTEAFF. CDR3 sequence (DNA): TGCGCCAGCAGTCAACGCGGACAGGGGGTTACTGAAGCTTTCTTT.

The chain combines TRBV20-1 with TRBJ2-3; no firm D call. Germline loops: CDR1 DFQATT, CDR2 SNEGSKA (reference sequence). The V end was cut by 5 bases, the J end by 0 bases, with 12 bases between. The length of the CDR3 is 14 residues. CDR3 sequence reads: CSAPPVLSTDTQYF. In DNA, the CDR3 is TGCAGTGCTCCCCCTGTACTTAGCACAGATACGCAGTATTTT.

This clonotype was seen more than once but under ten times. The chain recombines TRBV4-3 with TRBJ1-4; D possibly corresponds to TRBD1 (5 bases). Germline CDR1 and CDR2: LGHNA and YSLEER. CDR3 length: 13 amino acids. The V gene lost 3 bases and the J gene lost 7 bases, with 9 bases spanning the gap. The CDR3 region has the DNA TGCGCCAGCAGCCAGGGGAGGGGTGAAAAACTGTTTTTT. Translating it yields CASSQGRGEKLFF.

The CDR3 loop is CASSQESGGGSYEQFF. CDR3 DNA: TGTGCCAGCAGCCAAGAATCGGGAGGTGGATCCTACGAGCAGTTCTTC. This chain links TRBV4-2 with TRBJ2-1; 7 bases map to TRBD2. V lost 0 bases to trimming and J lost 10 bases; unmatched junction nucleotides: 12. The length of the CDR3 is 16 residues. Per germline, CDR1 LGHNA and CDR2 YNFKEQ.

This clonotype was picked up a small number of times. V usage is TRBV29-1 and J usage is TRBJ2-5; 10 positions agree with TRBD1. Germline V gene sequence: CDR1 SQVTM, CDR2 ANQGSEA. The V gene end was trimmed by 7 bases and the J gene end by 4 bases; junction bases not matched to a gene: 6. The length of the CDR3 is 13 residues. CDR3 loop: CSALDRGLETQYF. CDR3 sequence (DNA): TGCAGCGCCCTTGACAGGGGGCTAGAGACCCAGTACTTC.

This clonotype was picked up a small number of times. This chain joins TRBV9 and TRBJ2-7; D is tentatively TRBD1 or TRBD2 (5 bases each). Germline V gives CDR1 SGDLS, CDR2 YYNGEE. Between the trimmed V and J ends, which lost 3 bases and 4 bases, there was a span of 17 bases. The CDR3 totals 15 residues. CDR3 protein: CASSAGTSHGYEQYF. The CDR3 DNA sequence: TGTGCCAGCAGCGCAGGGACCTCCCATGGGTACGAGCAGTACTTC.

This chain links TRBV20-1 with TRBJ2-7, with D perhaps TRBD1 or TRBD2 (6 bases each). V gave up 7 bases and J gave up 1 base, with 14 bases separating them. CDR3 length equals 13 residues. Germline-derived CDR1 and CDR2 are DFQATT and SNEGSKA (reference sequence). CDR3 sequence (DNA): TGCAGTGTATCGGAGGGACAATCCTACGAGCAGTACTTC. Its protein product is CSVSEGQSYEQYF.

CDR3 bases: TGTGCCAGCAGTTACAGGGTAATAAGACCCTACAATGAGCAGTTCTTC. It is translated as CASSYRVIRPYNEQFF. The chain combines TRBV6-2 or TRBV6-3 with TRBJ2-1; D call uncertain. CDR1 and CDR2 (germline): MNHEY, SVGEGT. Trimming cost V 2 bases and J 2 bases, with 13 bases left between them. The CDR3 is 16 amino acids.

The chain recombines TRBV27 with TRBJ2-1; 7 nucleotides match TRBD1. The CDR3 spans 15 residues. Trimming at V came to 5 bases and at J to 3 bases, leaving 7 bases not matched to a gene. Germline V lookup: CDR1 MNHEY, CDR2 SMNVEV (reference sequence). CDR3 sequence (DNA): TGTGCCAGCAGTATAACAGGGGCGATCTACAATGAGCAGTTCTTC. Translating gives CASSITGAIYNEQFF.

This chain links TRBV7-9 with TRBJ2-3, with 10 bases lining up with TRBD2. Germline V gene data show CDR1 as SEHNR and CDR2 as FQNEAQ (reference sequence). CDR3 length: 16 residues. The trim removed 5 bases at V and 4 bases at J, leaving 9 bases unmatched. The CDR3 is CASSQLSGGAPDTQYF. The CDR3 nucleotides read TGTGCCAGCAGCCAACTAAGCGGGGGGGCCCCAGATACGCAGTATTTT.

The chain recombines TRBV24-1 with TRBJ1-1; no clear D gene. V lost 4 bases, J lost 0 bases, and 11 bases lay in between. Germline V gives CDR1 KGHDR, CDR2 SFDVKD. This CDR3 is 15 amino acids long. In DNA, the CDR3 is TGTGCCACCAGTGACCGTGGACGGATGAACACTGAAGCTTTCTTT. Translating it yields CATSDRGRMNTEAFF.

This clonotype appeared a few times. V and J are TRBV29-1 and TRBJ2-7, with D perhaps given as TRBD1 or TRBD2 (5 bases each). Trimming stripped 7 bases from V and 4 bases from J, with 14 bases between. The germline V gene has CDR1 SQVTM and CDR2 ANQGSEA. There are 12 residues in the CDR3. The CDR3 loop reads CSAVGDGYEQYF. CDR3 DNA sequence: TGCAGCGCCGTGGGGGATGGTTACGAGCAGTACTTC.

The table lists this clonotype with a few counts. J is TRBJ2-5 and V is TRBV7-9; D is unclear. Per the germline V gene, CDR1 is SEHNR and CDR2 is FQNEAQ (reference sequence). The CDR3 contains 14 residues. Trimming took off 1 base at V and 5 bases at J, with 11 bases between the two ends. The DNA of the CDR3 is TGTGCCAGCAGCTTAGTAGGCCTAAAGGAGACCCAGTACTTC. Protein sequence: CASSLVGLKETQYF.

The chain carries TRBV7-9 and TRBJ2-1; D is unclear. This CDR3 has 14 residues. Germline V gene data show CDR1 as SEHNR and CDR2 as FQNEAQ (reference sequence). The V end was cut by 4 bases, the J end by 6 bases, with 13 bases between. In nucleotides, the CDR3 is TGTGCCAGCAGCTCCACCGGTCCGGGCAATGAGCAGTTCTTC. Translation: CASSSTGPGNEQFF.

The V gene is TRBV30, the J gene TRBJ2-5; D may be TRBD2 (5 bases). Trimming pared 4 bases from V and 12 bases from J, leaving 18 bases between. The CDR3 is made up of 12 amino acids. The germline gives CDR1 GTSNPN, CDR2 SVGIG (reference sequence). The DNA of the CDR3 is TGTGCCTGGAATCCTGAGGGTGGATCGGAGTACTTC. Amino acid sequence: CAWNPEGGSEYF.

This clonotype turned up a few times. The chain is built from TRBV20-1 and TRBJ2-1; TRBD1 might be the D (6 bases). V lost 6 bases, J lost 7 bases, and 13 bases lay in between. In germline, CDR1 is DFQATT, CDR2 SNEGSKA (reference sequence). The CDR3 has 12 residues. The CDR3 DNA is TGCAGTGCGGCACGACAGGCAAATGAGCAGTTCTTC. Translation: CSAARQANEQFF.